The present T cell receptor (beta chain) was sequenced within a study of CXCR3-negative and CXCR3-positive naive CD8 T cells. General study points: Diversity ran similarly high across both naive subsets but far lower in memory CD8+ cells. Naive subsets displayed similar surface CD5, and TCR strength was inferred from TRB CDR3 properties.

Subsets of CD8+ T cells were each sorted in triplicate at 300,000 cells apiece. In regard to this clonotype: No antigen is known for it.

The CDR3 spans 15 residues. From germline, CDR1 is LGHNA and CDR2 YSLEER. It was by 5' RACE with UMI labels that the TRB cDNA libraries were prepared. Using the 5' RACE reads, TCRdb records one entry per CDR3 protein without DNA. Here the sample table reports approximately 70,000 distinct CDR3 sequences. The TCR was taken from a human donor in good health. Some clones in this sample may be carry-over from other donors' samples. The genes are TRBV4-3 and TRBJ2-7. Sequencing used naive CXCR3- CD8+ T cells from blood. As to subset: CD45RO-CCR7+CD27+CD95- naive CD8+ T cells lacking CXCR3 (TNR3-). CDR3 loop: CASSQDRGRTYEQYF.